A selection of T cell receptor beta chains follows, all from one sample in a study of blood T cell repertoires in COVID-19. Assay used: immunoSEQ multiplex PCR; TCRdb lists only in-frame clones, some missing. The sample lists over 350,000 clones; more than 85% were seen once. The specimen was PBMCs or T cells enriched from blood (not recorded which). The source of these receptors is a woman aged 40 to 50 who had been exposed to COVID-19. The conserved cysteine and the conserved F or W are not part of the CDR3 here.

v_gene | CDR3aa
TRBV18 | ASSPQGLGTGELF
TRBV11-2 | ASSLAGSGFRSSGNTIY
TRBV11-2 | ASSYASRGGELF
TRBV2 | ASSYGRTGELF
TRBV5-4 | ASRKQEDTEAF
TRBV2 | ASSDRGGQPQH
TRBV9 | ASSVQAGANEQF
TRBV7-9 | ASSLRGLEGHEQY
TRBV24-1 | ATTAGLLYEQY
TRBV5-1 | ASSSGQGPGTDTQY
TRBV12-5 | ASGFFPGGRSDEQF
TRBV2 | ASSDKTQY
TRBV14 | ASSPGTGGLGTEAF
TRBV29-1 | SVEAQDSLEQY
TRBV6-5 | ASSYATGGPYNEQF
TRBV29-1 | SVRAGNTEAF
TRBV7-2 | ASSLEDTNTEAF
TRBV7-2 | ASSGGRGKTSLSTDTQY
TRBV9 | ASSVSGGGFGEQF
TRBV12-3/TRBV12-4 | ASSLTGVYGYT
TRBV5-5 | ASSLGQTGGNTIY
TRBV7-9 | ASSLRGSQPQH
TRBV13 | ASSFRSNSPLH
TRBV2 | ASRRQTGNQPQH
TRBV2 | ASSGQSIFEAF
TRBV6-5 | ASRQLAELKNIQY
TRBV19 | ASRDRGWTDTQY
TRBV15 | ATSRARVYNEQF
TRBV10-3 | ARGQGNNADTIY
TRBV11-3 | ASSFPDGLQF
TRBV7-2 | ASSLLAGGKTQY
TRBV14 | ASSQRLLYEQY
TRBV19 | ASSPPGLADGGF
TRBV13 | ASSPPPDTSYEQY
TRBV2 | ASSERVAGNEQF
TRBV7-6 | ASSPRGSGKHSQPQH
TRBV3-1/TRBV3-2 | ASSRDRGTGNTIY
TRBV7-2 | ASSLSTGSNQPQH
TRBV7-8 | ASSPRQGPGTGELF
TRBV2 | ASSDGGYPEKLF
TRBV10-3 | AIKVRDTDTQY
TRBV5-4 | ASSHSGGGGYGYT
TRBV6-6 | ASRQGSPLDYT
TRBV7-2 | ASSPARRGNTEAF
TRBV7-3 | ASSLSADRNTEAF
TRBV25-1 | ASSAIDKYGYT
TRBV18 | ASSPGPAGTYEQY
TRBV5-1 | ASSLSGSHTEAF
TRBV5-1 | ASSSGGTTYNEQF
TRBV11-2 | ASSPITYNEQF
TRBV5-1 | ASSHDWGQSNTEAF